This T cell receptor (beta chain) was obtained from a study of identical twins. From the 5' RACE reads, TCRdb called clonotypes with MiXCR, one entry per CDR3 protein. The data show nearly 900,000 distinct CDR3 sequences, approximately 13% seen once. This clonotype was counted at least ten times. Antigen unknown. Study outcomes and limitations: Researchers reported weaker excess twin sharing in beta out-of-frame sequences. The abundant beta clonotypes from cord blood had fewer insertions, and memory repertoires had none of this. Out-of-frame alpha sequences common to twins exhibited an excess of low generation probability.

The data also belong to a second study, concerning yellow fever vaccine responses in identical twins.

The receptor was isolated from a woman aged 18-29 years in good health. Sequencing was performed on PBMCs.

The CDR3 protein is CAISESGRGNYNEQFF. The DNA for the CDR3 is TGTGCCATCAGTGAGTCGGGGCGGGGGAACTACAATGAGCAGTTCTTC. The rearrangement uses TRBV10-3 and TRBJ2-1; 7 nucleotides match TRBD2. V shed 0 bases, J shed 3 bases, and the junction held 5 bases outside the gene matches. The germline V gene encodes CDR1 ENHRY and CDR2 SYGVKD. The CDR3 is made up of 16 amino acids.